This T cell receptor (beta chain) was documented in a study of shared clonotypes between healthy human individuals. This CDR3 contains 17 residues. Germline assignment: CDR1 MDHEN and CDR2 SYDVKM. With 2 bases clipped from V and 7 bases from J, the junction kept 14 bases outside the gene matches. Broader study findings: Few donors restricted represented genetic and exposure-history diversity. A handful of donors showed sharing of approximately 5% of naive CD4 clonotypes.

Method: immunoSEQ multiplex PCR; TCRdb's copy keeps in-frame clones and lacks some. The sample has around 1.5 million clones, approximately 98% seen once. This clone was counted a single time. The antigen remains undetermined. This TCR was recovered from a young man in good health. The V and J genes are TRBV28 and TRBJ1-1; 9 nucleotides match TRBD1. The specimen was naive CD4+ T cells sorted from blood. As to subset: CD45RA+ positively selected. The CDR3: CASSLIQGATVPVEAFF. In nucleotides, the CDR3 is TGTGCCAGCAGTTTAATACAGGGGGCGACGGTTCCGGTTGAAGCTTTCTTT.